Below are 7 T cell receptor beta chains sequenced from a single sample in a study of beta chain features in type 1 diabetes. Study-wide results and limits: The study found moderately but significantly shorter TCRB CDR3s in all four CD4+ subsets of Type 1 diabetes patients.

For these receptors, no antigen is known. Sequenced material consisted of expressed TCRB transcripts (all of the isolated RNA was reverse transcribed). TCRdb keeps only in-frame clones here, not all; method: immunoSEQ multiplex PCR. The repertoire holds roughly 700,000 clones, with about an eighth as singletons. The sequencing input was naive CD4+ T cells from blood. These receptors were collected from a man aged 18 to 30 with type 1 diabetes.

This clone has more than one count but fewer than ten. The V and J genes are TRBV25-1 and TRBJ1-2, with TRBD1 matching 9 bases. The CDR3 is 15 amino acids. Per the germline V gene, CDR1 is MGHDK and CDR2 is SYGVNS. The J segment lost 0 bases and the V segment lost 4 bases, leaving 3 bases of the junction unmatched. The CDR3 DNA reads as TGTGCCAGCAGTGCTGACAGGGGGTCTAACTATGGCTACACCTTC. This codes for CASSADRGSNYGYTF.

Ten or more counts support this clone. The chain combines TRBV10-3 with TRBJ2-2, with TRBD1 matching 7 bases. J gave up 2 bases and V 6 bases, and 3 bases lay outside the gene matches. Germline V lookup: CDR1 ENHRY, CDR2 SYGVKD. CDR3 length: 14 residues. The CDR3 sequence is CAIRGQSNTGELFF. CDR3 in DNA: TGTGCCATCAGGGGACAGTCTAACACCGGGGAGCTGTTTTTT.

V and J are TRBV28 and TRBJ1-2; 7 nucleotides match TRBD1. Losses at the gene ends were 10 bases for V and 8 bases for J; bases not matched to a gene: 13. Germline V gene lookup returns CDR1 MDHEN and CDR2 SYDVKM. This CDR3 region has 13 residues. The CDR3 reads CATSATGFVGYTF. The CDR3 coding sequence is TGTGCCACCTCCGCGACAGGGTTTGTCGGCTACACCTTC.

The rearrangement joins TRBV7-9 to TRBJ2-3; 13 nucleotides align to TRBD2. Trimming removed 5 bases from V and 2 bases from J; junction bases left unmatched: 7. Germline assignment: CDR1 SEHNR and CDR2 FQNEAQ (reference sequence). This CDR3 has 17 amino acids. CDR3 protein: CASSTRLAGGNTDTQYF. CDR3 nucleotide sequence: TGTGCCAGCAGCACCAGACTAGCGGGGGGAAACACAGATACGCAGTATTTT.

This sequence joins TRBV9 and TRBJ1-1, with unresolved D. Germline CDR1 and CDR2: SGDLS and YYNGEE. This CDR3 comprises 13 residues. V lost 4 bases and J lost 6, with 13 bases in between. This CDR3 reads CASSLGPHAEAFF. The CDR3 region has the DNA TGTGCCAGCAGCTTGGGCCCGCACGCTGAAGCTTTCTTT.

This clone occurred a few times. The genes are TRBV9 and TRBJ2-1; TRBD2 matches at 7 bases. This CDR3 comprises 16 residues. The junction had 5 bases not matched to a gene; V was cut back by 0 bases and J by 2 bases. Germline CDR1 reads SGDLS; CDR2 reads YYNGEE. This CDR3 reads CASSVGSGGPYNEQFF. Written as DNA, the CDR3 is TGTGCCAGCAGCGTAGGTTCGGGAGGACCCTACAATGAGCAGTTCTTC.

The V and J genes are TRBV2 and TRBJ1-1; D ambiguous. Germline V lookup: CDR1 SNHLY, CDR2 FYNNEI. The CDR3 is made up of 11 amino acids. Trimming left V 2 bases short and J 8 bases short, with 6 bases between. CDR3: CASSESPEAFF. The CDR3 DNA is TGTGCCAGCAGTGAATCCCCAGAAGCTTTCTTT.